This note documents a single T cell receptor (beta chain) sequence. This record comes from a study of T-cell reconstitution after alpha-beta-depleted transplantation in children. Molecular barcoding with unique molecular identifiers was used for the TCRbeta library. TCRdb reprocessed the PCR reads with MiXCR, giving one entry per CDR3 protein. The data hold about 460,000 distinct CDR3 sequences, with approximately 13% observed a single time. Germline loops: CDR1 KGHSH, CDR2 LQKENI. The CDR3 runs to 17 residues. V was pared by 0 bases and J by 5 bases, with 11 bases of the junction left unmatched. The chain combines TRBV18 with TRBJ2-3, with 7 bases matching TRBD2. The sequence came from a human donor who donated a stem cell graft to a child with combined immunodeficiency. The specimen comprised PBMCs from the stem cell graft donor, sampled from the stem cell graft. CDR3 in DNA: TGTGCCAGCTCACCACCGGCGGGGGTTAGCCATCGAGATACGCAGTATTTT. Its translation is CASSPPAGVSHRDTQYF.